The sequence of this T cell receptor beta chain was determined in a study of shared clonotypes between healthy human individuals. Study as a whole: CD4 naive and memory got three plates each, CD8 naive two, CD8 memory one. Whole-study results and caveats: An expected dependence of interdonor clonotype sharing on sequencing depth was noted. A reduction in generation probabilities was seen for non-shared clonotypes relative to those shared by all four donors.

V was shortened by 1 base and J by 6 bases, with 16 bases between the two germline ends. The CDR3 has 17 amino acids. Per germline, CDR1 MDHEN and CDR2 SYDVKM. Naivety among CD8 cells was defined by CD45RO negativity and positive CCR7 selection, thereby excluding terminally differentiated effector memory CD45RA+ cells. With regard to this clone: What it recognizes is unknown.

The data were produced by immunoSEQ multiplex PCR, yet TCRdb's version contains in-frame clones alone and is incomplete. This table has some 2,100,000 clones, roughly 91% appearing once. V usage is TRBV28 and J usage is TRBJ1-6; D unresolved. The TCR comes from a man in his late teens or twenties in good health. Some clones in this sample may be carry-over from other donors' samples. The specimen was naive CD8+ T cells from PBMCs. The CDR3 bases are TGTGCCAGCAGTTTATCTATAGGGCCGCGGACTAATTCACCCCTCCACTTT. This gives the protein CASSLSIGPRTNSPLHF. Together with reference TRBV28 and TRBJ1-6, the CDR3 gives the full variable domain: DVKVTQSSRYLVKRTGEKVFLECVQDMDHENMFWYRQDPGLGLRLIYFSYDVKMKEKGDIPEGYSVSREKKERFSLILESASTNQTSMYLCASSLSIGPRTNSPLHFGNGTRLTVT.